This is a list of T cell receptor beta chains from one sample in a study of blood T cell repertoires in COVID-19. The assay was immunoSEQ multiplex PCR, and TCRdb's table has in-frame clones only and misses some. The sample yields about 51,000 clones, 87% seen once. The specimen sequenced was peripheral blood. These receptors came from a man in his forties or fifties with active COVID-19. CDR3s include the opening cysteine and the closing phenylalanine or tryptophan. D genes are given only for firm matches. The size of a clone is reported for some rows only, either as once, few or many, or as a class for expanded clones.

D gene: .; clone size: .; V gene: TRBV30; J gene: TRBJ2-1; CDR3 DNA: TGTGCCTGGAGTGCCCACGGGGGAGGCGATGAGCAGTTCTTC; CDR3 protein: CAWSAHGGGDEQFF
D gene: TRBD1; clone size: .; V gene: TRBV10-3; J gene: TRBJ2-7; CDR3 DNA: TGTGCCATCAGCTCCGGGACAGGGAGGCCCTACGAGCAGTACTTC; CDR3 protein: CAISSGTGRPYEQYF
D gene: TRBD1; clone size: .; V gene: TRBV27; J gene: TRBJ2-6; CDR3 DNA: TGTGCCAGCAGGAGGACAGGGGAAGGTGGTGGGGCCAACGTCCTGACTTTC; CDR3 protein: CASRRTGEGGGANVLTF
D gene: .; clone size: once; V gene: TRBV6-5; J gene: TRBJ1-1; CDR3 DNA: TGTGCCAGCGCGGAGCAGGGAGGGTCCCCTGAAGCTTTCTTT; CDR3 protein: CASAEQGGSPEAFF
D gene: TRBD1; clone size: .; V gene: TRBV5-1; J gene: TRBJ2-2; CDR3 DNA: TGCGCCAGTAGCTGGGGACAGGGGAACACCGGGGAGCTGTTTTTT; CDR3 protein: CASSWGQGNTGELFF
D gene: .; clone size: .; V gene: TRBV9; J gene: TRBJ2-2; CDR3 DNA: TGTGCCAGCAGCGTGAGGGATTCCGTCTCAGGGGAGCTGTTTTTT; CDR3 protein: CASSVRDSVSGELFF
D gene: TRBD1; clone size: .; V gene: TRBV3-1/TRBV3-2; J gene: TRBJ2-2; CDR3 DNA: TGTGCCAGCAGCCAAGATCGGAAGGGGGCGGCCACCGGGGAGCTGTTTTTT; CDR3 protein: CASSQDRKGAATGELFF
D gene: .; clone size: .; V gene: TRBV30; J gene: TRBJ1-2; CDR3 DNA: TGTGCCTGGAGTCTATCGTCCCGGGACACCTTC; CDR3 protein: CAWSLSSRDTF
D gene: .; clone size: .; V gene: TRBV18; J gene: TRBJ2-1; CDR3 DNA: TGTGCCAGCTCACTTTCAGGGGGGATAGAGTACAATGAGCAGTTCTTC; CDR3 protein: CASSLSGGIEYNEQFF
D gene: TRBD2; clone size: .; V gene: TRBV7-2; J gene: TRBJ2-7; CDR3 DNA: TGTGCCAGCAGCCGGACTAGCGAATCCTACGAGCAGTACTTC; CDR3 protein: CASSRTSESYEQYF
D gene: .; clone size: .; V gene: TRBV9; J gene: TRBJ2-5; CDR3 DNA: TGTGCCAGCAGCGACGGCGGAGGGACCCAGTACTTC; CDR3 protein: CASSDGGGTQYF
D gene: .; clone size: .; V gene: TRBV5-1; J gene: TRBJ2-2; CDR3 DNA: TGCGCCAGCTGCCAGGGGGGCGGCAACACCGGGGAGCTGTTTTTT; CDR3 protein: CASCQGGGNTGELFF
D gene: .; clone size: few; V gene: TRBV12-3/TRBV12-4; J gene: TRBJ1-2; CDR3 DNA: TGTGCCAGCAGTACAGAGAACTATGGCTACACCTTC; CDR3 protein: CASSTENYGYTF
D gene: TRBD2; clone size: .; V gene: TRBV6-5; J gene: TRBJ2-1; CDR3 DNA: TGTGCCAGCAGGACTAGCGGGACGGGTGATGAGCAGTTCTTC; CDR3 protein: CASRTSGTGDEQFF
D gene: TRBD1; clone size: .; V gene: TRBV7-2; J gene: TRBJ1-1; CDR3 DNA: TGTGCCAGCAGCTTCGGACTCCGGGACAGGGAAGCTTTCTTT; CDR3 protein: CASSFGLRDREAFF
D gene: .; clone size: few; V gene: TRBV6-5; J gene: TRBJ1-2; CDR3 DNA: TGTGCCAGCAGGCCGGGAGGCCAGCCCGGCTACACCTTC; CDR3 protein: CASRPGGQPGYTF
D gene: .; clone size: .; V gene: TRBV27; J gene: TRBJ2-6; CDR3 DNA: TGTGCCAGCAGACACCGAGGGGGTTCCGGGGCCAACGTCCTGACTTTC; CDR3 protein: CASRHRGGSGANVLTF
D gene: .; clone size: few; V gene: TRBV6-6; J gene: TRBJ2-3; CDR3 DNA: TGTGCCAGCAGCCACACCACAGATACGCAGTATTTT; CDR3 protein: CASSHTTDTQYF
D gene: TRBD2; clone size: .; V gene: TRBV7-2; J gene: TRBJ2-3; CDR3 DNA: TGTGCCAGCAGCTTTACTAGCGGGCACCTCGATACGCAGTATTTT; CDR3 protein: CASSFTSGHLDTQYF
D gene: TRBD1; clone size: once; V gene: TRBV7-8; J gene: TRBJ1-2; CDR3 DNA: TGTGCCAGCAGCTTAGTCCCCACCGACAGGGGTCACGGCTACACCTTC; CDR3 protein: CASSLVPTDRGHGYTF
D gene: TRBD2; clone size: .; V gene: TRBV2; J gene: TRBJ2-3; CDR3 DNA: TGTGCCAGCAGTGAACGAGGGAGGGCCAGCACAGATACGCAGTATTTT; CDR3 protein: CASSERGRASTDTQYF